The clone carrying this T cell receptor (beta chain) came up once. This sample is part of a study of blood T cell repertoires in COVID-19. Study at large: The cDNA or gDNA used as material had been derived from T cells, B-cell-depleted T cells, or PBMCs.

Assay used: immunoSEQ multiplex PCR; TCRdb lists only in-frame clones, some missing. The sample has more than 200,000 clones, around four fifths seen once. This CDR3 has 15 residues. Germline assignment: CDR1 SGHTA and CDR2 FQGNSA. The V end lost 5 bases, the J end lost 0 bases, and 14 bases lay between the germline ends. The rearrangement links TRBV7-2 to TRBJ2-7, with a tentative D call TRBD2 (6 bases). Sequences were obtained from peripheral blood. The clonotype originates from a woman aged 80 or over with COVID-19, enrolled during active disease. The DNA for the CDR3 is TGTGCCAGCAGCGGCTGGGGGGTCGGCTCCTACGAGCAGTACTTC. Its protein is CASSGWGVGSYEQYF.